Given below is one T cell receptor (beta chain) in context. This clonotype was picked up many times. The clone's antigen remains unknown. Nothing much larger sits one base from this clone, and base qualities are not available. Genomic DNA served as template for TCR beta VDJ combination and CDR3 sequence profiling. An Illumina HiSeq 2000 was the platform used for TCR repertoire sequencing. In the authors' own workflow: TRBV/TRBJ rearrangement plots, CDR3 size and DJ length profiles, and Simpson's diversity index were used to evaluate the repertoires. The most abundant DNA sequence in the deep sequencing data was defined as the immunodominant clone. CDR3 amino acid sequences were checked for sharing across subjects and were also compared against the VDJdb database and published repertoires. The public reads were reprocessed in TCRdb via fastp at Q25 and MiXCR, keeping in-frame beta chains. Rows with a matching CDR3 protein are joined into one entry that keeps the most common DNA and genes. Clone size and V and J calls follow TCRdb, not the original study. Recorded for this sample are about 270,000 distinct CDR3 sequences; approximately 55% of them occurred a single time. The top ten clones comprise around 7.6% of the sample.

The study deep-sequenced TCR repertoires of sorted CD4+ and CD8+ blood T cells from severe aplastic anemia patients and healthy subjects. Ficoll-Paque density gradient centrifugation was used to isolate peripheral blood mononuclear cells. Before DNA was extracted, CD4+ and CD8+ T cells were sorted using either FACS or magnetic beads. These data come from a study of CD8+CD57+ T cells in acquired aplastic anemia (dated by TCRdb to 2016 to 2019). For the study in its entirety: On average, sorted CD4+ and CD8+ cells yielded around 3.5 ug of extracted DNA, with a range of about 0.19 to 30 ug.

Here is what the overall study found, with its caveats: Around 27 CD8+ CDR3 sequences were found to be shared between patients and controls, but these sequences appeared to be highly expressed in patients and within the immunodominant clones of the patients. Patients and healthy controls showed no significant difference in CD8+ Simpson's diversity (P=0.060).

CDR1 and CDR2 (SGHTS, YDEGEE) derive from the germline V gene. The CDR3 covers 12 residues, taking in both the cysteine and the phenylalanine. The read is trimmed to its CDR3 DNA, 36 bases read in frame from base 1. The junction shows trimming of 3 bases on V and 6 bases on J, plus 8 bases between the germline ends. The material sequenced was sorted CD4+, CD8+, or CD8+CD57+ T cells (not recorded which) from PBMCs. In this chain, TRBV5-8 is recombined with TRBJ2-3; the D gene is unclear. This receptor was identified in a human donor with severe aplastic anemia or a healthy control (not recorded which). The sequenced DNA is TGTGCCAGCAGCTCGGGCCCGGATACGCAGTATTTT. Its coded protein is CASSSGPDTQYF.